A single sample gave rise to the 29 T cell receptor beta chains below, sequenced in a study of shared T cell receptors in the human thymus. Using immunoSEQ multiplex PCR, the repertoire was profiled, and TCRdb retains in-frame clones only, with some absent. Among hundreds of thousands of clones listed, approximately 83% were seen once. Another study also made use of these data, one on human thymus T cells.

The source material was thymocytes. Receptors were obtained from a girl in the first two years of life with a congenital heart defect.

V and J are TRBV28 and TRBJ2-7; weak D call: TRBD2 (6 bases). V was cut by 1 base and J by 2 bases, with 12 bases left in between. From germline, CDR1 is MDHEN and CDR2 SYDVKM. The CDR3 loop spans 15 amino acids. The CDR3 loop is CASSLFRGCTYEQYF. The CDR3 coding sequence is TGTGCCAGCAGTTTATTCCGGGGGTGTACCTACGAGCAGTACTTC.

This rearrangement joins TRBV14 to TRBJ1-1; a weak D match, TRBD1 (5 bases). V was shortened by 0 bases and J by 11 bases, with 13 bases between the two germline ends. Per germline, CDR1 SGHDN and CDR2 FVKESK. CDR3 length: 13 residues. The CDR3 sequence: CASSQEEGREAFF. CDR3 coding DNA: TGTGCCAGCAGCCAAGAGGAGGGGAGGGAGGCTTTCTTT.

The chain couples TRBV2 to TRBJ1-6; D not resolved. Germline V CDR1 and CDR2: SNHLY, FYNNEI. The CDR3 length is 14 residues. V shed 4 bases and J shed 7 bases, with 11 bases lying between them. The CDR3 DNA reads TGTGCCAGCAGTGGGAGGCAGACCAATTCACCCCTCCACTTT. It codes for CASSGRQTNSPLHF.

This clone was detected only once. The chain combines TRBV9 with TRBJ1-1; D gene unclear. The V gene lost 3 bases and the J gene lost 2 bases, with 14 bases spanning the gap. CDR1 and CDR2 from the germline V gene are SGDLS and YYNGEE. The CDR3 has 15 residues. The CDR3 is CASSAGGSFNTEAFF. In DNA form, the CDR3 reads TGTGCCAGCAGCGCGGGTGGAAGCTTCAACACTGAAGCTTTCTTT. Filled out from reference TRBV9 and TRBJ1-1, the complete variable domain reads DSGVTQTPKHLITATGQRVTLRCSPRSGDLSVYWYQQSLDQGLQFLIQYYNGEERAKGNILERFSAQQFPDLHSELNLSSLELGDSALYFCASSAGGSFNTEAFFGQGTRLTVV.

The gene calls are TRBV11-2 and TRBJ1-5, with a tentative D call TRBD1 (5 bases). The V end lost 0 bases, the J end lost 0 bases, and 15 bases lay between the germline ends. The CDR3 is 18 residues long. The V gene's germline CDR1 is SGHAT and CDR2 FQNNGV. CDR3 coding DNA: TGTGCCAGCAGCTTAGATGGGGCGAAAACGGATAGCAATCAGCCCCAGCATTTT. Protein product: CASSLDGAKTDSNQPQHF.

This clone was seen more than once but under ten times. The rearrangement uses TRBV6-1 and TRBJ1-5; the match to TRBD1 covers 10 bases. Per germline, CDR1 MNHNS and CDR2 SASEGT. V lost 3 bases and J lost 6; bases outside the gene matches: 5. The CDR3 loop spans 15 amino acids. CDR3 DNA: TGTGCCAGCAGTGATGGGACAGGGGAGGGTCAGCCCCAGCATTTT. Translating gives CASSDGTGEGQPQHF.

The V gene is TRBV5-1, the J gene TRBJ2-7, with D perhaps matching TRBD1 (5 bases). V was cut by 3 bases and J by 3 bases, with 13 bases left in between. This CDR3 is built from 14 residues. Germline V gives CDR1 SGHRS, CDR2 YFSETQ. CDR3 sequence: CASSSRPGHYEQYF. CDR3 DNA sequence: TGCGCCAGCAGCTCGCGGCCAGGGCACTACGAGCAGTACTTC.

The chain has TRBV15 and TRBJ2-5; TRBD1 might be the D (6 bases). Germline V gene sequence: CDR1 LNHNV, CDR2 YYDKDF (reference sequence). The CDR3 is made up of 15 amino acids. Trimming pared 1 base from V and 2 bases from J, leaving 11 bases between. CDR3 protein: CATSRGGPQQETQYF. The CDR3 bases are TGTGCCACCAGCAGAGGGGGGCCGCAACAAGAGACCCAGTACTTC.

This sequence joins TRBV2 and TRBJ2-7; D not certain. The V and J ends lost 0 bases and 2 bases respectively, with 23 bases between them. Per germline, CDR1 SNHLY and CDR2 FYNNEI. The CDR3 runs to 19 residues. The CDR3 loop is CASSEAGSLKTLPTYEQYF. As DNA, the CDR3 is TGTGCCAGCAGTGAAGCAGGTAGCTTGAAAACGCTTCCGACCTACGAGCAGTACTTC.

The count of this clone is one. V gene TRBV6-5 combines with J gene TRBJ1-5; 9 bases agree with TRBD1. The CDR3 is 14 amino acids. The trim removed 5 bases at V and 7 bases at J, leaving 6 bases unmatched. The germline CDR1 and CDR2 sequences are MNHEY and SVGAGI. CDR3 nucleotides: TGTGCCAGCAGTCGGGACAGGGATGGGCAGCCCCAGCATTTT. Translating it yields CASSRDRDGQPQHF.

The genes are TRBV9 and TRBJ1-1, with D uncertain. The V end lost 7 bases, the J end lost 6 bases, and 13 bases lay between the germline ends. CDR3 length equals 12 residues. CDR1 is SGDLS and CDR2 is YYNGEE in the germline V gene. CDR3 residues: CASSGERAEAFF. CDR3 DNA: TGTGCCAGCTCCGGGGAAAGAGCTGAAGCTTTCTTT.

The chain uses TRBV13 and TRBJ2-7, with D maybe TRBD1 (6 bases). CDR3 size: 14 residues. V lost 5 bases and J lost 2, with 13 bases in between. Per the germline V gene, CDR1 is PRHDT and CDR2 is FYEKMQ (reference sequence). CDR3 loop: CASSTQGNAYEQYF. CDR3 in DNA: TGTGCCAGCAGCACTCAGGGGAACGCCTACGAGCAGTACTTC. Together with reference TRBV13 and TRBJ2-7, the CDR3 gives the full variable domain: AAGVIQSPRHLIKEKRETATLKCYPIPRHDTVYWYQQGPGQDPQFLISFYEKMQSDKGSIPDRFSAQQFSDYHSELNMSSLELGDSALYFCASSTQGNAYEQYFGPGTRLTVT.

Only one count was recorded for this clone. The rearrangement joins TRBV19 to TRBJ2-7; 8 positions agree with TRBD1. Germline V lookup: CDR1 LNHDA, CDR2 SQIVND (reference sequence). The length of the CDR3 is 15 residues. V lost 1 base and J lost 3; bases outside the gene matches: 5. Here the CDR3 reads CASSIGGDRIYEQYF. The CDR3 nucleotides are TGTGCCAGTAGTATAGGAGGGGACAGGATCTACGAGCAGTACTTC.

The chain is built from TRBV7-8 and TRBJ2-7, with 8 bases that match TRBD1. Per germline, CDR1 SGHVS and CDR2 FQNEAQ. This CDR3 region has 14 residues. With V trimmed by 2 bases and J by 2 bases, 2 bases remained unmatched. The DNA for the CDR3 is TGTGCCAGCAGCTTAACGGGACAGGCCTACGAGCAGTACTTC. Encoded protein: CASSLTGQAYEQYF.

This chain connects TRBV11-2 to TRBJ2-3; the D gene is possibly TRBD2 (6 bases). The CDR3 contains 17 residues. Germline V CDR1 and CDR2: SGHAT, FQNNGV. The V gene lost 5 bases and the J gene lost 0 bases, with 18 bases spanning the gap. CDR3: CASSQGLGVISTDTQYF. The CDR3 nucleotides are TGTGCCAGCAGCCAGGGACTGGGGGTCATTAGCACAGATACGCAGTATTTT.

The chain carries TRBV10-3 and TRBJ2-1, with TRBD2 matching 7 bases. The V gene end was trimmed by 2 bases and the J gene end by 6 bases; junction bases not matched to a gene: 7. Germline V lookup: CDR1 ENHRY, CDR2 SYGVKD. CDR3 length: 15 amino acids. This CDR3 reads CAISETSAVTNEQFF. The CDR3 region has the DNA TGTGCCATCAGTGAGACTAGCGCGGTGACCAATGAGCAGTTCTTC.

The chain couples TRBV14 to TRBJ1-2; possibly TRBD1 for D (5 bases). The CDR3 consists of 16 residues. Trimming removed 1 base from V and 5 bases from J, with 17 bases in between. Germline-derived CDR1 and CDR2 are SGHDN and FVKESK. The CDR3 region has the DNA TGTGCCAGCAGCCAAGCAACAGGATCCCCCCATTATGGCTACACCTTC. This encodes CASSQATGSPHYGYTF.

About this clone: One end of the junction does not line up with germline, which may come from a read error. This rearrangement joins TRBV18 to TRBJ1-1; 7 nucleotides match TRBD1. CDR1 is KGHSH, CDR2 LQKENI, per germline. The CDR3 is made up of 15 amino acids. In nucleotides, the CDR3 is TGTGCCAGCCCACCCCTGGACAGGATGAACACTGAAGCTTTCTTT. Amino acid sequence: CASPPLDRMNTEAFF.

V is TRBV10-3 and J is TRBJ2-2, with 10 nucleotides matching TRBD1. The V segment lost 8 bases and the J segment 4 bases; nucleotides outside the gene matches: 4. This CDR3 has 14 residues. Germline V gene lookup returns CDR1 ENHRY and CDR2 SYGVKD. CDR3 amino acids: CAIGRDRGTGELFF. The CDR3 DNA is TGTGCCATCGGCCGGGACAGGGGCACCGGGGAGCTGTTTTTT.

This chain uses TRBV28 with TRBJ1-1; TRBD1 is a possible D gene (5 bases). Germline V gene lookup returns CDR1 MDHEN and CDR2 SYDVKM. V lost 7 bases to trimming and J lost 0 bases, with 12 bases between them. This CDR3 region has 14 residues. The CDR3 nucleotides read TGTGCCAGCAACCAGCCAGGGCTGAACACTGAAGCTTTCTTT. Protein: CASNQPGLNTEAFF.

The V call is TRBV28, the J call TRBJ2-3; no reliable D call. The CDR3 runs 15 residues. CDR1 is MDHEN, CDR2 SYDVKM, per germline. Between the trimmed V and J ends, which lost 4 bases and 0 bases, there was a span of 11 bases. CDR3 in amino acids: CASSCVRTSTDTQYF. The CDR3 bases are TGTGCCAGCAGTTGTGTTAGAACTAGCACAGATACGCAGTATTTT.

This chain joins TRBV25-1 and TRBJ1-4; a weak D match, TRBD1 (6 bases). The CDR3 loop spans 16 amino acids. The germline V gene has CDR1 MGHDK and CDR2 SYGVNS. The V and J ends lost 0 bases and 2 bases respectively, with 10 bases between them. The CDR3 region is CASSEYRGKTNEKLFF. DNA of the CDR3: TGTGCCAGCAGTGAATACAGGGGCAAGACTAATGAAAAACTGTTTTTT. The variable domain in full, completed from reference TRBV25-1 and TRBJ1-4, reads EADIYQTPRYLVIGTGKKITLECSQTMGHDKMYWYQQDPGMELHLIHYSYGVNSTEKGDLSSESTVSRIRTEHFPLTLESARPSHTSQYLCASSEYRGKTNEKLFFGSGTQLSVL.

The gene calls are TRBV14 and TRBJ1-6; the D gene is possibly TRBD1 (6 bases). CDR3 size: 18 residues. V was cut by 0 bases and J by 0 bases, with 12 bases left in between. From germline, CDR1 is SGHDN and CDR2 FVKESK. The CDR3 here is CASSQEKGGSSYNSPLHF. The CDR3 nucleotides read TGTGCCAGCAGCCAAGAGAAAGGGGGTAGCTCCTATAATTCACCCCTCCACTTT.

V and J are TRBV7-2 and TRBJ2-7; 11 bases fit TRBD1. The CDR3 is made up of 15 amino acids. The ends lost 5 bases at V and 1 base at J; junction bases unmatched: 4. Germline V gene sequence: CDR1 SGHTA, CDR2 FQGNSA. The CDR3 region is CASSLGTGGSYEQYF. CDR3 coding DNA: TGTGCCAGCAGCCTAGGGACAGGGGGATCCTACGAGCAGTACTTC.

Comment on this clone: Additional DNA sequences in this sample encode the identical CDR3. The genes are TRBV5-1 and TRBJ1-2, with D possibly matching TRBD1 (6 bases). The germline V gene encodes CDR1 SGHRS and CDR2 YFSETQ. The CDR3 is made up of 15 amino acids. Trimming took off 0 bases at V and 2 bases at J, with 11 bases between the two ends. Here the CDR3 reads CASSLGRGDNYGYTF. CDR3 in DNA: TGCGCCAGCAGCTTGGGCAGGGGCGACAACTATGGCTACACCTTC.

The V and J genes are TRBV4-1 and TRBJ1-2, with TRBD1 matching over 8 bases. The CDR3 has 16 residues. Germline V gene data show CDR1 as MGHRA and CDR2 as YSYEKL. V was pared by 0 bases and J by 5 bases, with 8 bases of the junction left unmatched. Here the CDR3 reads CASSQERDRPLYGYTF. The CDR3 DNA sequence: TGCGCCAGCAGCCAAGAACGGGACAGGCCTTTATATGGCTACACCTTC.

Worth noting for this clone: Germline is not matched at one junction end, which may reflect a read error. The chain joins TRBV4-3 to TRBJ1-1; tentatively, D is TRBD1 (6 bases). Germline V gives CDR1 LGHNA, CDR2 YSLEER. The CDR3 loop spans 13 amino acids. CDR3 DNA: TGCGCCAGCAGCATATCGGTCGGACAGAGGACCAGGTTT. As protein: CASSISVGQRTRF.

J is TRBJ2-7 and V is TRBV5-1; 15 bases agree with TRBD2. J gave up 2 bases and V 4 bases, and 7 bases lay outside the gene matches. The CDR3 is 17 amino acids. In germline, CDR1 is SGHRS, CDR2 YFSETQ. CDR3 sequence reads: CASSPGTSGGTPYEQYF. For the CDR3, the DNA is TGCGCCAGCAGCCCCGGGACTAGCGGGGGGACACCCTACGAGCAGTACTTC.

The chain recombines TRBV7-9 with TRBJ1-1; no clear D. Trimming cost V 4 bases and J 3 bases, with 18 bases left between them. This CDR3 has 16 amino acids. The germline CDR1 and CDR2 sequences are SEHNR and FQNEAQ (reference sequence). The CDR3 reads CASSSGVGFADTEAFF. The CDR3 DNA sequence: TGTGCCAGCAGCTCCGGGGTGGGCTTTGCGGACACTGAAGCTTTCTTT.